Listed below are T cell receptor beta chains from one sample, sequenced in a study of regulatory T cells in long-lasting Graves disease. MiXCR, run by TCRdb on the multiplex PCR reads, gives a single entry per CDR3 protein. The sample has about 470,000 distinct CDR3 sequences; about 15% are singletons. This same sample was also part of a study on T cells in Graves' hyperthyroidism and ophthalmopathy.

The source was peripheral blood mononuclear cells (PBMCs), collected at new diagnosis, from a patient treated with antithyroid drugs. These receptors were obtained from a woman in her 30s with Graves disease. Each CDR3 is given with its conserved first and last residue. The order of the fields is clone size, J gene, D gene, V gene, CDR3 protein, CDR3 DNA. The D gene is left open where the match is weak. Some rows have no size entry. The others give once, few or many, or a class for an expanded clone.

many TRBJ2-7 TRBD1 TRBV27 CASSPGTGDYEQYF TGTGCCAGCAGTCCCGGGACAGGGGACTACGAGCAGTACTTC
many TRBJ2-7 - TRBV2 CASSPGTEQYF TGTGCCAGCAGCCCCGGGACCGAGCAGTACTTC
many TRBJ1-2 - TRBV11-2 CASSLVGGLGSGYTF TGTGCCAGCAGCTTAGTGGGTGGACTTGGGAGTGGCTACACCTTC
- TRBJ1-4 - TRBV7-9 CASSLPGSDNEKLFF TGTGCCAGCAGCTTACCCGGCTCAGATAATGAAAAACTGTTTTTT
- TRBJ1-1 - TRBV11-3 CASSHTTMTEAFF TGTGCCAGCAGCCACACTACGATGACTGAAGCTTTCTTT
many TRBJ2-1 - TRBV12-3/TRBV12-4 CASSFRRSVHNEQFF TGTGCCAGCAGTTTTCGGCGTAGCGTTCACAATGAGCAGTTCTTC
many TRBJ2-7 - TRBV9 CASSVAGADYEQYF TGTGCCAGCAGCGTAGCTGGGGCGGACTACGAGCAGTACTTC
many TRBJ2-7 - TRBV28 CASGTSVTYEQYF TGTGCCAGCGGCACCTCAGTCACCTACGAGCAGTACTTC
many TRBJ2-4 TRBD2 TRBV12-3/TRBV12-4 CASSPGLAGGTLAKNIQYF TGTGCCAGCAGCCCGGGACTAGCGGGAGGCACGCTAGCCAAAAACATTCAGTACTTC
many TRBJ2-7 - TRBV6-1 CASSETHEQYF TGTGCCAGCAGTGAAACCCACGAGCAGTACTTC
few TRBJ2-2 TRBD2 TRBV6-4 CASSPSGSEGGELFF TGTGCCAGCAGTCCAAGCGGGAGTGAGGGCGGGGAGCTGTTTTTT
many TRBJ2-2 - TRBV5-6 CASSGRTVPGDTGELFF TGTGCCAGCAGCGGAAGGACGGTCCCAGGGGACACCGGGGAGCTGTTTTTT
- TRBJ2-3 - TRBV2 CASSAAARGPDTQYF TGTGCCAGCAGTGCTGCGGCGAGAGGGCCAGATACGCAGTATTTT
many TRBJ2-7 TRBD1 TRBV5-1 CASSSGQGPYEQYF TGCGCCAGCAGCTCCGGACAGGGACCCTACGAGCAGTACTTC
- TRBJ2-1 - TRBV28 CASTQPLGEQFF TGTGCCAGCACCCAGCCTTTAGGTGAGCAGTTCTTC
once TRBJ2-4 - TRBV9 CASSVGGNRENIQYF TGTGCCAGCAGCGTAGGTGGGAATCGGGAAAACATTCAGTACTTC
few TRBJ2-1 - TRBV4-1 CASSQDGSASYNEQFF TGCGCCAGCAGCCAAGATGGCTCAGCCTCCTACAATGAGCAGTTCTTC
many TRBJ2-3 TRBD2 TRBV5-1 CASSLLAGSTDTQYF TGCGCCAGCAGCTTACTAGCGGGCTCCACAGATACGCAGTATTTT
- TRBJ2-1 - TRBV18 CASSPSRRDNEQFF TGTGCCAGCTCACCATCGAGGCGGGACAATGAGCAGTTCTTC
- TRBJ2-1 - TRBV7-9 CASSTPWGEQFF TGTGCCAGCAGCACCCCCTGGGGTGAGCAGTTCTTC
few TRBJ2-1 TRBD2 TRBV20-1 CSATDPGLAGGLSSYNEQFF TGCAGTGCTACCGACCCGGGACTAGCCGGTGGACTTAGCTCCTACAATGAGCAGTTCTTC
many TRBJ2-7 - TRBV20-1 CSARGQVFEQYF TGCAGTGCCAGAGGGCAGGTTTTCGAGCAGTACTTC
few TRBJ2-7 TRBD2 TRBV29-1 CSVEEHPRGGRIFYEQYF TGCAGCGTTGAAGAACATCCTCGGGGGGGGCGGATTTTCTACGAGCAGTACTTC
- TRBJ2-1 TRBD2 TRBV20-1 CSARVPSGSPNEQFF TGCAGTGCTAGAGTCCCTAGCGGGAGTCCCAATGAGCAGTTCTTC
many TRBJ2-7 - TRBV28 CASSLQGKRYEQYF TGTGCCAGCAGTTTACAGGGAAAGCGATACGAGCAGTACTTC
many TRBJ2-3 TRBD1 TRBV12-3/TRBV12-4 CASSPRTGRDTQYF TGTGCCAGCAGCCCTAGGACAGGACGGGATACGCAGTATTTT
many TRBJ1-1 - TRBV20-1 CSADPSGAVNTEAFF TGCAGTGCTGACCCCTCAGGGGCAGTGAACACTGAAGCTTTCTTT
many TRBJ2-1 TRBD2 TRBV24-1 CATSDFGGRAVDEQFF TGTGCCACCAGTGATTTTGGCGGGAGGGCCGTTGATGAGCAGTTCTTC
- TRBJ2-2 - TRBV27 CASSLNGANTGELFF TGTGCCAGCAGTTTGAATGGGGCGAACACCGGGGAGCTGTTTTTT
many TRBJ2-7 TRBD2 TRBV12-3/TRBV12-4 CASSTLAGTYEQYF TGTGCCAGCAGTACCCTAGCGGGAACCTACGAGCAGTACTTC
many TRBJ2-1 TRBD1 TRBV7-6 CASSLGATGGWDEQFF TGTGCCAGCAGCCTGGGTGCGACAGGGGGCTGGGATGAGCAGTTCTTC
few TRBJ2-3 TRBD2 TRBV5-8 CASSPGLAGFGTDTQYF TGTGCCAGCAGCCCGGGACTAGCGGGATTTGGCACAGATACGCAGTATTTT
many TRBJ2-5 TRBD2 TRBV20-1 CSARPGLAGAETQYF TGCAGTGCTAGACCAGGACTAGCGGGAGCGGAGACCCAGTACTTC
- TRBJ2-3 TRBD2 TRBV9 CASSVEPSGYTDTQYF TGTGCCAGCAGCGTAGAACCTAGCGGTTACACAGATACGCAGTATTTT
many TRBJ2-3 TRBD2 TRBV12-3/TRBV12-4 CASSLAGSGTSTQYF TGTGCCAGCAGTTTGGCGGGTAGCGGGACCTCTACGCAGTATTTT
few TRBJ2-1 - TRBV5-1 CASSSGIYNEQFF TGCGCCAGCAGCTCCGGGATCTACAATGAGCAGTTCTTC
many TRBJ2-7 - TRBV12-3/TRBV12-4 CASSFDSPYEQYF TGTGCCAGCAGTTTCGACAGTCCCTACGAGCAGTACTTC
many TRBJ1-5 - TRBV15 CATSRDVSNQPQHF TGTGCCACCAGCAGAGATGTCAGCAATCAGCCCCAGCATTTT
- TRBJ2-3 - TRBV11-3 CASSPHRGASSTDTQYF TGTGCCAGCAGCCCACATCGCGGGGCCTCTAGCACAGATACGCAGTATTTT
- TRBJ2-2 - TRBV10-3 CAILSDDRSTGELFF TGTGCCATCCTTAGTGACGATCGATCCACCGGGGAGCTGTTTTTT
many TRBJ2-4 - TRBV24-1 CATSAPGANIQYF TGTGCCACCAGTGCCCCTGGGGCCAACATTCAGTACTTC